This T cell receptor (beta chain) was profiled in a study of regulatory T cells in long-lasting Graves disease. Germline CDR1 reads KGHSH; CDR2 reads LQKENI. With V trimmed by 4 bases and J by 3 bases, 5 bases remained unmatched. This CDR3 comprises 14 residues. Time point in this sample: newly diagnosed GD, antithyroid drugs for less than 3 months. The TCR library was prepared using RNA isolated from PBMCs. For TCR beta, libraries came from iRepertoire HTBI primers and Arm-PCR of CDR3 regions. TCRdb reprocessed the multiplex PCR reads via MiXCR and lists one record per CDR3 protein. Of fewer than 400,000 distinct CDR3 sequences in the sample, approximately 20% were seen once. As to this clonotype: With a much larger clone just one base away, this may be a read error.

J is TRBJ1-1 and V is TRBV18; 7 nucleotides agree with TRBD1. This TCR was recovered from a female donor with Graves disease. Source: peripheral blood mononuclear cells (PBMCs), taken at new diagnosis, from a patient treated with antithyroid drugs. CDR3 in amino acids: CASSRGQMDTEAFF. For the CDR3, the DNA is TGTGCCAGCTCACGGGGACAGATGGACACTGAAGCTTTCTTT.